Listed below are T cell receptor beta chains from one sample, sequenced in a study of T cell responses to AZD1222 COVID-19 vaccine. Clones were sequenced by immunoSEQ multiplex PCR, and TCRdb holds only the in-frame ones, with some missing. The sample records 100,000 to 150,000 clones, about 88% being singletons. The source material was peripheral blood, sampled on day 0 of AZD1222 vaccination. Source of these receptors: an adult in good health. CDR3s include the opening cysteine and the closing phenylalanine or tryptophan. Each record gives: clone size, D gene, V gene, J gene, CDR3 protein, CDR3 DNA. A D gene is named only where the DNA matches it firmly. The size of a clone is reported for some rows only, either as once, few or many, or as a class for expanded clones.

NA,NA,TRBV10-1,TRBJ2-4,CASSESGTHRDKNIQYF,TGCGCCAGCAGTGAGTCGGGGACTCACCGGGACAAAAACATTCAGTACTTC
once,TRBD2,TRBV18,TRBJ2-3,CASSPGLAGGDGTDTQYF,TGTGCCAGCTCACCTGGACTAGCGGGAGGGGATGGCACAGATACGCAGTATTTT
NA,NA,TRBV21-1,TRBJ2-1,CASSSDSLIYNEQFF,TGTGCCAGCAGCAGCGACAGTCTTATTTACAATGAGCAGTTCTTC
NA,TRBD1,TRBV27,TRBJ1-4,CASRDRGRHGEKLFF,TGTGCCAGCAGGGACAGGGGGCGGCACGGTGAAAAACTGTTTTTT
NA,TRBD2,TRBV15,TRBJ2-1,CATSRGASGSHEQFF,TGTGCCACCAGCAGAGGGGCTAGCGGGAGCCATGAGCAGTTCTTC
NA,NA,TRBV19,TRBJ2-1,CASALIGDEQFF,TGTGCCAGTGCTCTCATAGGGGATGAGCAGTTCTTC
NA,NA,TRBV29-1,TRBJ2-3,CSAAPASTDTQYF,TGCAGCGCCGCTCCAGCTTCCACAGATACGCAGTATTTT
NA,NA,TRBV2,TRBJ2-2,CASSAGTVNTGELFF,TGTGCCAGCAGTGCGGGGACTGTGAACACCGGGGAGCTGTTTTTT
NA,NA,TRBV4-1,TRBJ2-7,CASSQGGFGGRSSYEQYF,TGCGCCAGCAGCCAAGGGGGGTTTGGAGGCCGAAGCTCCTACGAGCAGTACTTC
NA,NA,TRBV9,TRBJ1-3,CASSPRDLNSGNTIYF,TGTGCCAGCAGCCCGCGGGACCTGAACTCTGGAAACACCATATATTTT
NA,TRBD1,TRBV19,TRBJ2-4,CASSTPWGQMGAKNIQYF,TGTGCCAGTAGTACACCATGGGGACAGATGGGAGCCAAAAACATTCAGTACTTC
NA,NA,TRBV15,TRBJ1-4,CATTRAGTNEKLFF,TGTGCCACCACCCGGGCGGGGACTAATGAAAAACTGTTTTTT
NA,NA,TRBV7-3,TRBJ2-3,CASSSSASTDTQYF,TGTGCCAGCAGCTCCAGCGCCTCCACAGATACGCAGTATTTT
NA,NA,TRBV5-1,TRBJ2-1,CASSSASALINEQFF,TGCGCCAGCAGCTCGGCTAGCGCGTTGATCAATGAGCAGTTCTTC
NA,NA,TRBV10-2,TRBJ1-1,CASSEFMNTEAFF,TGCGCCAGCAGTGAGTTTATGAACACTGAAGCTTTCTTT
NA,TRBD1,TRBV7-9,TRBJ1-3,CASSSGGTGNTIYF,TGTGCCAGCAGCTCAGGGGGTACTGGAAACACCATATATTTT
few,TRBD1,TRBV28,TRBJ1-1,CASSSGTASNTEAFF,TGTGCCAGCAGTTCTGGGACAGCAAGCAACACTGAAGCTTTCTTT
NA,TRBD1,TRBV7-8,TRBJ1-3,CASSLGVQGASGNTIYF,TGTGCCAGCAGCTTAGGTGTACAGGGGGCCTCTGGAAACACCATATATTTT